A single sample is the source of the 19 T cell receptor delta chains below, sequenced in a study of γδ T cells in repeated Plasmodium falciparum infection. Bulk repertoires came from Vgamma9/Vdelta2+ or Vdelta2-negative gammadelta T cells flow-sorted from PBMC. TCRdb applied CATT to the multiplex PCR reads for clone calling. The top ten hold under 10% of the sample, which has around 82,000 delta-chain clones, 1.4% to 1.5% seen once. What was sequenced was gamma-delta T cells from blood. The receptor set was obtained from a pool of human donors (malaria-infected and uninfected, not separated).

This clone was seen at least ten times. The chain combines TRDV1 with TRDJ1; 9 nucleotides agree with TRDD2. CDR1 and CDR2 from the germline V gene are TSWWSYY and QGS. V trimming: 4 bases; J trimming: 3 bases; junction bases outside the gene matches: 36. The length of the CDR3 is 25 residues. CDR3 protein: CALGVCGLSFLLAGGERFCADKLIF. The CDR3 DNA reads as TGTGCTCTTGGGGTTTGTGGGCTTTCCTTCCTACTGGCTGGGGGCGAGCGGTTTTGCGCCGATAAACTCATCTTT.

Notes on this clone: The amino acid sequence in TCRdb belongs to a much larger clone and departs from this DNA's translation at residue 14, likely a sequencing read error; the sequence shown is translated from the DNA. The chain joins TRDV1 to TRDJ1; TRDD3 agrees at 8 bases. Matching the DNA to germline supplied the J gene, which TCRdb does not give. J gave up 1 base and V 1 base, and 23 bases lay outside the gene matches. The CDR3 loop spans 22 amino acids. The germline CDR1 and CDR2 sequences are TSWWSYY and QGS. CDR3 sequence: CALGERGSYDIWGMQRTDKLIF. CDR3 nucleotides: TGTGCTCTTGGGGAACGAGGCTCCTACGATATTTGGGGGATGCAGCGCACCGATAAACTCATCTTT.

A few counts support this clone. A read error is the likely source, as a far larger clone sits one nucleotide away. This sample includes further DNA sequences coding for the same CDR3. The V and J genes are TRDV1 and TRDJ1; 7 bases agree with TRDD2. The CDR3 sequence is 16 residues long. Germline values: CDR1 TSWWSYY, CDR2 QGS. Trimming cost V 3 bases and J 4 bases; bases outside gene matches: 11. CDR3 DNA sequence: TGTGCTCTTGGGGAGACCCCTTTCCTACCGTACGATAAACTCATCTTT. Translating it yields CALGETPFLPYDKLIF.

About this clone: The amino acid sequence in TCRdb belongs to a much larger clone and departs from this DNA's translation at residues 14 and 16, likely a sequencing read error; the sequence shown is translated from the DNA. CDR3 bases: TGTGCTCTTGGGAATTCAGGGTACTGGGGGATACGCGTCCCGTACCCCGATAAACTCATCTTT. Translated, it gives CALGNSGYWGIRVPYPDKLIF. This chain joins TRDV1 and TRDJ1, with 13 bases fitting TRDD3. V dropped 5 bases and J dropped 3; count of bases not matched to a gene: 21. CDR3 size: 21 residues. Germline CDR1 and CDR2: TSWWSYY and QGS.

This clone has more than one count but fewer than ten. Only one base separates this from a far larger clonotype, so it likely reflects a read error. This specimen includes other DNA sequences encoding the same CDR3. The CDR3 loop is CALGARLGPTNLLYWGYDTDKLIF. The CDR3, as DNA: TGTGCTCTTGGGGCTCGGTTGGGACCTACGAACCTCCTATACTGGGGGTATGACACCGACAAACTCATCTTT. The rearrangement joins TRDV1 to TRDJ1; the match to TRDD3 covers 8 bases. No J gene was available from TCRdb, and it was assigned here by a germline match of the DNA. Germline-derived CDR1 and CDR2 are TSWWSYY and QGS. This CDR3 spans 24 amino acids.

At least ten counts were recorded for this clone. This chain's CDR3 is CACDPVTGSGGYDDKLIF. CDR3 DNA sequence: TGTGCCTGTGACCCCGTTACGGGTTCTGGGGGATACGACGATAAACTCATCTTT. J is TRDJ1 and V is TRDV2; 12 positions agree with TRDD3. V shed 3 bases and J 4 bases; nucleotides not matched to a gene: 14. The CDR3 length is 18 residues. Per germline, CDR1 GEAIGNYY and CDR2 EKD.

About this clone: TCRdb's protein, taken from a much larger clone, differs from this DNA's translation at residue 6, likely owing to a read error; the protein displayed comes from the DNA. This rearrangement joins TRDV2 to TRDJ1; 9 bases fit TRDD3. TCRdb supplies no J gene; here it was assigned by aligning the nucleotide sequence to germline. V trimming: 0 bases; J trimming: 1 base; junction bases outside the gene matches: 5. CDR3 length: 16 residues. The germline V gene encodes CDR1 GEAIGNYY and CDR2 EKD. The CDR3 nucleotides are TGTGCCTGTGACACCGCGGGGGATACCCCCACCGATAAACTCATCTTT. This translates into CACDTAGDTPTDKLIF.

This clone was seen only a few times. TCRdb's entry gives the protein of a much larger clone, which mismatches this DNA's translation at residue 13, likely from a read error; the protein reported here is translated from the DNA. The chain combines TRDV1 with TRDJ1; D not resolved. TCRdb is silent on the J gene; assignment here came from matching the DNA to germline. Deletions cut 0 bases from V and 0 bases from J, with 23 bases between. The length of the CDR3 is 20 residues. Germline CDR1 and CDR2: TSWWSYY and QGS. CDR3 sequence reads: CALGELRDLWMDPYTDKLIF. CDR3 DNA sequence: TGTGCTCTTGGGGAACTACGAGACCTCTGGATGGACCCGTACACCGATAAACTCATCTTT.

In this sample, this clone turned up a few times. A far larger clone differs by one base, so this is likely a read error. This sample includes further DNA sequences coding for the same CDR3. The chain is built from TRDV2 and TRDJ1, with a tentative D call TRDD3 (5 bases). The CDR3 length is 16 residues. The germline gives CDR1 GEAIGNYY, CDR2 EKD. The V gene lost 1 base and the J gene lost 1 base, with 15 bases spanning the gap. The CDR3 spells CACDTGEGPTTDKLIF. The CDR3 DNA is TGTGCCTGTGACACAGGGGAAGGACCCACCACCGATAAACTCATCTTT.

This clone has a handful of counts. The mismatch at residue 17 between this DNA's translation and the TCRdb protein of a much larger clone likely reflects a read error; the protein shown is translated from the DNA. With the J gene uncalled, the V gene is TRDV3; the table's D gene call, TRDD3, was not cross checked with the DNA. CDR3 length: 19 amino acids. CDR1 and CDR2 (germline): TVYSNPD, GDNSRS (reference sequence). The CDR3 is CAFTARSNGGLDYTDKRIF. The CDR3 bases are TGTGCCTTTACAGCTCGGTCCAACGGAGGGTTGGACTACACCGATAAACGCATCTTT.

As concerns this clone: TCRdb has a much larger clone's protein, which differs at residue 17 from the translation of this DNA, likely because of a read error; what is shown is the protein translated from the DNA. V gene TRDV1 was called; the J gene was not; the table's D call of TRDD3 was not tested on the DNA. CDR1 is TSWWSYY and CDR2 is QGS in the germline V gene. The CDR3 runs 19 residues. The CDR3 protein is CALGLGLPILGHYTDKPIF. The CDR3 DNA reads as TGTGCTCTTGGGTTGGGCCTCCCAATACTGGGACACTACACCGATAAACCCATCTTT.

The chain recombines TRDV2 with TRDJ1; weak D call: TRDD3 (5 bases). TCRdb does not report a J gene; here it was assigned by matching the DNA to germline references. The CDR3 runs 17 residues. Between the trimmed V and J ends, which lost 0 bases and 1 base, there was a span of 17 bases. Germline V CDR1 and CDR2: GEAIGNYY, EKD. The CDR3 region has the DNA TGTGCCTGTGACACCGAAGTCGGATGGGGACCCACCGATAAACTCATCTTT. It codes for CACDTEVGWGPTDKLIF.

Comment on this clone: It differs at one base from a far larger clone, so likely a read error. The sample contains more than one DNA sequence encoding this CDR3. This chain links TRDV2 with TRDJ2; D is possibly TRDD3 (5 bases). The J gene is absent in TCRdb and was assigned here via DNA matching to germline. V was shortened by 0 bases and J by 3 bases, with 10 bases between the two germline ends. Germline values: CDR1 GEAIGNYY, CDR2 EKD. CDR3 length: 15 residues. CDR3 sequence reads: CACDTVGSMTAQLFF. CDR3 coding DNA: TGTGCCTGTGACACCGTGGGGTCTATGACAGCACAACTCTTCTTT.

This clone was detected many times. This likely traces to a read error, being one base from a far larger clone. The same CDR3 is also encoded by other DNA sequences in this sample. The chain couples TRDV3 to TRDJ1; D uncertain. The CDR3 totals 17 residues. CDR1 is TVYSNPD and CDR2 is GDNSRS in the germline V gene (reference sequence). The CDR3 loop reads CAFSWSLRVWYTDKLIF. The CDR3 DNA reads TGTGCCTTTAGTTGGAGTCTTCGGGTCTGGTACACCGATAAGCTCATCTTT.

About this clone itself: A single base is all that separates this from a far larger clone, so a read error is likely. The same CDR3 arises from other DNA sequences in this sample as well. This rearrangement joins TRDV1 to TRDJ1; D might be TRDD3 (5 bases). The CDR3 contains 21 residues. The V end was cut by 2 bases, the J end by 0 bases, with 28 bases between. Germline lookup yields CDR1 TSWWSYY and CDR2 QGS. Written as DNA, the CDR3 is TGTGCTCTTGGGGAAGGGATGACCCGACGAACCTCCAGACGGTACACCGATAAACTCATCTTT. Encoded protein: CALGEGMTRRTSRRYTDKLIF.

A note on this clone: The protein that TCRdb holds for this DNA derives from a much larger clone and differs from the translated DNA at residue 7, which likely indicates a read error; the protein shown here is translated from the DNA. The gene calls are TRDV1 and TRDJ1; 11 bases fit TRDD3. Germline V gene sequence: CDR1 TSWWSYY, CDR2 QGS. V shed 0 bases and J 0 bases; nucleotides not matched to a gene: 18. This CDR3 contains 22 residues. CDR3 nucleotide sequence: TGTGCTCTTGGGGAACTAGGACCCATTCTGGGGGATACCCGTACTAACACCGATAAACTCATCTTT. It specifies CALGELGPILGDTRTNTDKLIF.

Comment on this clone: A far larger clone is off by one base, so a read error is likely. Other DNA sequences in the same sample also yield this CDR3. The chain combines TRDV2 with TRDJ3; 8 nucleotides agree with TRDD3. TCRdb does not report a J gene; here it was assigned by matching the DNA to germline references. J gave up 0 bases and V 3 bases, and 18 bases lay outside the gene matches. The CDR3 runs 22 residues. CDR1 and CDR2 (germline): GEAIGNYY, EKD. CDR3: CACDSGAFTGGPSSWDTRQMFF. The DNA of the CDR3 is TGTGCCTGTGACTCTGGCGCGTTTACTGGGGGCCCGAGCTCCTGGGACACCCGACAGATGTTTTTC.

This clone was detected ten times or more. The TCRdb protein comes from a much larger clone and disagrees with this DNA's translation at residue 9, likely due to a read error; the protein given here is derived from the DNA. This rearrangement joins TRDV2 to TRDJ1; D is perhaps TRDD3 (5 bases). Here the J gene came from matching the DNA to germline, since TCRdb omits it. This CDR3 is built from 15 residues. From germline, CDR1 is GEAIGNYY and CDR2 EKD. Trimming left V 4 bases short and J 1 base short, with 15 bases between. The CDR3 sequence is CACERLGMSTDKLIF. The CDR3 bases are TGTGCCTGTGAACGACTCGGGATGAGCACCGATAAACTCATCTTT.

This clone occurred a few times. This likely came from a read error, as a far larger clone is one base away. The sample has other DNA sequences that encode this CDR3 too. The V gene is TRDV2, the J gene TRDJ1, with 12 bases identical to TRDD3. TCRdb records no J gene; here it was assigned by comparing the DNA to germline. The length of the CDR3 is 19 residues. Germline V gene sequence: CDR1 GEAIGNYY, CDR2 EKD. The CDR3 DNA sequence: TGTGCCTGTGACGTCCTGCCTCCTGGGGGATACGGGAGCACCTATAAACTCATCTTT. Amino acids: CACDVLPPGGYGSTYKLIF.